What follows are 23 T cell receptor beta chains derived from one specimen sequenced in a study of Graves' ophthalmopathy and Graves' hyperthyroidism. CDR3 regions of TCR beta were amplified from RNA transcripts. HTBI-primed first-round RT-PCR preceded second-round multiplex PCR. TCRdb called the multiplex PCR reads again in MiXCR, with one record for every CDR3 protein. The sample holds roughly 400,000 distinct CDR3 sequences, 17% seen once. Sequencing input: peripheral blood. The receptors stem from an adult woman with stable Graves' hyperthyroidism.

This clonotype showed up many times. This chain uses TRBV29-1 with TRBJ1-1; D gene ambiguous. CDR3 length equals 15 residues. Germline lookup yields CDR1 SQVTM and CDR2 ANQGSEA. V gave up 0 bases and J gave up 1 base, with 12 bases separating them. The chain's CDR3 is CSVEDRQEWNTEAFF. The CDR3 DNA sequence: TGCAGCGTTGAAGATCGCCAGGAATGGAACACTGAAGCTTTCTTT.

This clonotype has a count of ten or more. The J gene is TRBJ2-5, the V gene TRBV28; D is unclear. V lost 3 bases and J 2 bases, leaving 4 bases between the germline ends. This CDR3 has 12 amino acids. The V gene's germline CDR1 is MDHEN and CDR2 SYDVKM. The DNA of the CDR3 is TGTGCCAGCAGTTTCTTACAAGAGACCCAGTACTTC. This gives the protein CASSFLQETQYF.

This clonotype occurred many times. V gene TRBV18 combines with J gene TRBJ2-5, with 7 bases aligning to TRBD1. Germline CDR1 and CDR2: KGHSH and LQKENI. The CDR3 sequence is 14 residues long. Trimming at V came to 3 bases and at J to 0 bases, leaving 1 base not matched to a gene. This chain's CDR3 is CASSPGTDQETQYF. The CDR3 region has the DNA TGTGCCAGCTCACCGGGGACAGACCAAGAGACCCAGTACTTC. The whole variable domain, remainder taken from reference TRBV18 and TRBJ2-5, is NAGVMQNPRHLVRRRGQEARLRCSPMKGHSHVYWYRQLPEEGLKFMVYLQKENIIDESGMPKERFSAEFPKEGPSILRIQQVVRGDSAAYFCASSPGTDQETQYFGPGTRLLVL.

The chain links TRBV6-2 or TRBV6-3 to TRBJ2-2, with 14 bases that match TRBD2. V shed 6 bases and J 9 bases; nucleotides not matched to a gene: 9. Germline V gene lookup returns CDR1 MNHEY and CDR2 SVGEGT. The CDR3 runs to 16 residues. CDR3 sequence: CASRPGTSGSFRELFF. CDR3 bases: TGTGCCAGCAGACCCGGGACTAGCGGGAGTTTCCGGGAGCTGTTTTTT.

This clonotype was counted ten times or more. The chain carries TRBV27 and TRBJ2-6; 10 nucleotides agree with TRBD1. J was trimmed by 1 base and V by 4 bases; bases with no gene match: 10. The CDR3 contains 19 residues. From germline, CDR1 is MNHEY and CDR2 SMNVEV (reference sequence). CDR3 protein: CASSSNTGTGVSGANVLTF. The CDR3 nucleotides are TGTGCCAGCAGTTCTAATACCGGGACAGGGGTGTCTGGGGCCAACGTCCTGACTTTC.

This clonotype has more than one count but fewer than ten. The rearrangement links TRBV30 to TRBJ1-5; no reliable D call. The CDR3 runs to 13 residues. The V gene's germline CDR1 is GTSNPN and CDR2 SVGIG (reference sequence). V was shortened by 0 bases and J by 5 bases, with 8 bases between the two germline ends. CDR3 coding DNA: TGTGCCTGGAGTGTCCGGCTTGATCAGCCCCAGCATTTT. This codes for CAWSVRLDQPQHF.

This clonotype was recorded at least ten times. The chain employs TRBV7-9 and TRBJ2-7; D possibly corresponds to TRBD2 (5 bases). V was pared by 6 bases and J by 6 bases, with 12 bases between. Germline V gives CDR1 SEHNR, CDR2 FQNEAQ (reference sequence). This CDR3 spans 12 amino acids. This CDR3 is CASSPRGREQYF. The DNA for the CDR3 is TGTGCCAGCAGTCCACGGGGTCGCGAGCAGTACTTC.

In its sample, this clonotype was seen many times. V and J are TRBV6-2 or TRBV6-3 and TRBJ1-1, with D hard to call. The germline V and J ends were trimmed by 9 bases and 3 bases, with 11 bases remaining between them. Germline V gene lookup returns CDR1 MNHEY and CDR2 SVGEGT. This CDR3 is 12 amino acids long. In DNA, the CDR3 is TGTGCCAGTTGTTGTCTGGACACTGAAGCTTTCTTT. The encoded protein is CASCCLDTEAFF.

This clonotype was observed at least ten times. The chain combines TRBV12-3 or TRBV12-4 with TRBJ2-2, with TRBD1 matching over 8 bases. The trim removed 3 bases at V and 1 base at J, leaving 1 base unmatched. The CDR3 loop spans 15 amino acids. In DNA, the CDR3 is TGTGCCAGCAGTTTCGACAGGGGGAACACCGGGGAGCTGTTTTTT. Its protein is CASSFDRGNTGELFF.

This clonotype was recorded many times. V usage is TRBV28 and J usage is TRBJ1-2; D perhaps matches TRBD1 (5 bases). V lost 4 bases to trimming and J lost 8 bases, with 11 bases between them. Germline values: CDR1 MDHEN, CDR2 SYDVKM. The CDR3 covers 12 residues. The CDR3 DNA reads TGTGCCAGCAGTTCACAGGAACTAGGCTACACCTTC. Protein product: CASSSQELGYTF.

This clonotype came up many times. The J gene is TRBJ1-6, the V gene TRBV6-5, with D maybe TRBD1 (5 bases). Trimming removed 4 bases from V and 9 bases from J, with 19 bases in between. Germline assignment: CDR1 MNHEY and CDR2 SVGAGI. CDR3 size: 16 residues. CDR3 nucleotide sequence: TGTGCCAGCAGTTCCCCGGAGGAGGGGTGGGCTTCACCCCTCCACTTT. Translating it yields CASSSPEEGWASPLHF.

This clonotype was recorded many times. The gene calls are TRBV9 and TRBJ2-4; D is undetermined. With 1 base removed from V and 1 base from J, the gap between germline ends came to 9 bases. CDR1 is SGDLS, CDR2 YYNGEE, per germline. The CDR3 runs to 15 residues. The CDR3, as DNA: TGTGCCAGCAGCGTATCCTCAGTTGCCAAAAACATTCAGTACTTC. Residues: CASSVSSVAKNIQYF. The full variable domain, completed using reference TRBV9 and TRBJ2-4, is DSGVTQTPKHLITATGQRVTLRCSPRSGDLSVYWYQQSLDQGLQFLIQYYNGEERAKGNILERFSAQQFPDLHSELNLSSLELGDSALYFCASSVSSVAKNIQYFGAGTRLSVL.

A note on this clonotype: Germline is not matched at one junction end, which may reflect a read error. This rearrangement joins TRBV28 to TRBJ2-7; D might be TRBD2 (6 bases). This CDR3 contains 14 residues. Germline lookup yields CDR1 MDHEN and CDR2 SYDVKM. CDR3 in DNA: TGTGCCATCAGTTCTGGCGGGGCCTCCTACGAGCAGTACTTC. Protein sequence: CAISSGGASYEQYF.

This clonotype was picked up many times. The gene calls are TRBV29-1 and TRBJ2-7; possibly TRBD2 for D (5 bases). CDR1 and CDR2 (germline): SQVTM, ANQGSEA. The CDR3 sequence is 15 residues long. The germline V and J ends were trimmed by 6 bases and 0 bases, with 18 bases remaining between them. The CDR3 DNA reads TGCAGCGTGGTAGCGAGAGCGGAGCCCTCCTACGAGCAGTACTTC. Protein: CSVVARAEPSYEQYF.

This clonotype has at least ten counts. The genes are TRBV27 and TRBJ1-2, with no clear D. Germline loops: CDR1 MNHEY, CDR2 SMNVEV (reference sequence). V was clipped by 6 bases and J by 2 bases, with 4 bases between them. This CDR3 region has 11 residues. In nucleotides, the CDR3 is TGTGCCAGCAGGGACAACTATGGCTACACCTTC. This sequence encodes CASRDNYGYTF.

This clonotype occurred many times. V is TRBV27 and J is TRBJ2-7; the D gene is possibly TRBD2 (5 bases). The CDR3 runs to 13 residues. V dropped 3 bases and J dropped 1 base, with 7 bases sitting between them. CDR1 and CDR2 (germline): MNHEY, SMNVEV (reference sequence). The CDR3 sequence is CASSFQRSYEQYF. The CDR3 DNA follows: TGTGCCAGCAGTTTCCAGCGGTCCTACGAGCAGTACTTC.

The rearrangement uses TRBV18 and TRBJ2-7, with 8 nucleotides matching TRBD2. The CDR3 spans 19 residues. Germline CDR1 and CDR2: KGHSH and LQKENI. V lost 1 base and J lost 6; bases outside the gene matches: 20. The CDR3 sequence is CASSPRPGRGGRASAEQYF. The CDR3, as DNA: TGTGCCAGCTCACCACGTCCGGGGCGCGGGGGGAGGGCCTCCGCCGAGCAGTACTTC.

This clonotype was counted many times. The chain carries TRBV6-1 and TRBJ2-2; D uncertain. The CDR3 sequence is 12 residues long. CDR1 and CDR2 from the germline V gene are MNHNS and SASEGT. V shed 6 bases and J shed 7 bases, with 9 bases lying between them. The CDR3 coding sequence is TGTGCCAGCAGAGGTCCCCTCGGGGAGCTGTTTTTT. Translation gives CASRGPLGELFF.

The chain joins TRBV20-1 to TRBJ1-4; D is perhaps TRBD1 (5 bases). The CDR3 has 12 amino acids. The germline V gene encodes CDR1 DFQATT and CDR2 SNEGSKA (reference sequence). The CDR3 nucleotides are TGCAGCGGCCAGGGAGCTAATGAAAAACTGTTTTTT. The encoded protein is CSGQGANEKLFF.

The chain has TRBV12-3 or TRBV12-4 and TRBJ2-1; TRBD1 is a possible D gene (5 bases). The CDR3 extends over 17 amino acids. Trimming cost V 6 bases and J 8 bases, with 26 bases left between them. The CDR3 here is CASSPLIWAGREDEQFF. The DNA of the CDR3 is TGTGCCAGCAGCCCCCTTATTTGGGCAGGGCGAGAGGATGAGCAGTTCTTC.

This clonotype was picked up many times. The chain uses TRBV18 and TRBJ1-2, with D tentatively TRBD1 (5 bases). Between the trimmed V and J ends, which lost 4 bases and 7 bases, there was a span of 13 bases. Germline CDR1 and CDR2: KGHSH and LQKENI. This CDR3 is 13 amino acids long. CDR3 DNA sequence: TGTGCCAGCTCACAATCCCGGGACCGTGGCTACACCTTC. Residues: CASSQSRDRGYTF. The complete variable domain, with remaining parts taken from reference TRBV18 and TRBJ1-2, reads NAGVMQNPRHLVRRRGQEARLRCSPMKGHSHVYWYRQLPEEGLKFMVYLQKENIIDESGMPKERFSAEFPKEGPSILRIQQVVRGDSAAYFCASSQSRDRGYTFGSGTRLTVV.

This clonotype was seen ten or more times. The chain employs TRBV5-1 and TRBJ1-1, with no clear D. CDR1 SGHRS and CDR2 YFSETQ come from the germline V gene. This CDR3 is 15 amino acids long. Trimming took 4 bases from V and 4 from J, leaving 17 bases between them. CDR3 loop: CASSLDYLGSTEAFF. CDR3 DNA sequence: TGCGCCAGCAGCCTAGACTATCTAGGGAGCACTGAAGCTTTCTTT.

This clonotype was seen a few times. This sequence joins TRBV11-2 and TRBJ1-1, with D unresolved. V gave up 1 base and J gave up 5 bases, with 11 bases separating them. This CDR3 is built from 14 residues. The V gene's germline CDR1 is SGHAT and CDR2 FQNNGV. The CDR3 here is CASSLALGRTEAFF. The CDR3 DNA is TGTGCCAGCAGCTTAGCGCTGGGCAGGACTGAAGCTTTCTTT.